The following is a TCR beta chain sequence with its context. As yet, its antigen is unknown. These data come from a study of cytomegalovirus exposure and HLA in healthy donors. General study points: Accurate HLA-A and HLA-B prediction from TCR beta sequences was reported for most subjects.

In the PCR, 60 Vbeta and 13 Jbeta primers were used. Assay: immunoSEQ multiplex PCR; the TCRdb copy retains only in-frame clones and omits some. This table has more than 85,000 clones, over 70% appearing once. Per the germline V gene, CDR1 is SGHTS and CDR2 is YDEGEE. The CDR3 runs to 14 residues. V lost 0 bases and J lost 6; bases outside the gene matches: 5. The chain uses TRBV5-8 and TRBJ1-1, with 7 bases fitting TRBD1. This receptor was identified in a woman in her forties in good health and CMV-seropositive. Material for sequencing was PBMCs. The CDR3: CASSLGQGESEAFF. The CDR3 DNA reads TGTGCCAGCAGCTTGGGACAGGGAGAGTCTGAAGCTTTCTTT.